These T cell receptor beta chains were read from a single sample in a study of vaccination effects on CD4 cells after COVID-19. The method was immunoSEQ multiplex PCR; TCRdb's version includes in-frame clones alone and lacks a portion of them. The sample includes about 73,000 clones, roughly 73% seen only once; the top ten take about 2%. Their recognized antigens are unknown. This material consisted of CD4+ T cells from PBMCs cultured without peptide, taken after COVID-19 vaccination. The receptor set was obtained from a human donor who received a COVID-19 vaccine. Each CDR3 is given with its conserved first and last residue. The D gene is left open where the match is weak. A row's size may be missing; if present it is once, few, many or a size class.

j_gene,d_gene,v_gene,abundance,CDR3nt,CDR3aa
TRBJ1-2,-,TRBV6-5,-,TGTGCCAGCAGTTACTCGGCCTCGGGGGCACGGGGCTACACCTTC,CASSYSASGARGYTF
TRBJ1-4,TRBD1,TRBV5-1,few,TGCGCCAGCAGCTTGATCGCAGGGGGAAATGAAAAACTGTTTTTT,CASSLIAGGNEKLFF
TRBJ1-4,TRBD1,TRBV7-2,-,TGTGCCAGCAGCCCCGGACAGGGGCGAAATGAAAAACTGTTTTTT,CASSPGQGRNEKLFF
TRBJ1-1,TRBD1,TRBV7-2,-,TGTGCCAGCAGCCCGATGACAGGGGGACTTACTGAAGCTTTCTTT,CASSPMTGGLTEAFF
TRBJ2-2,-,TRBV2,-,TGTGCCAGTGGACGGAACGCGAACACCGGGGAGCTGTTTTTT,CASGRNANTGELFF
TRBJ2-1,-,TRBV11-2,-,TGTGCCAGCAGCTTAGTCGGGGGGCCCTACAATGAGCAGTTCTTC,CASSLVGGPYNEQFF
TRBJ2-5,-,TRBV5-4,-,TGTGCCAGCAGCTTGGACTACCAAGAGACCCAGTACTTC,CASSLDYQETQYF
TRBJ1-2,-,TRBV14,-,TGTGCCAGCAGCCAAGCCCGCAGGGATGGCTACACCTTC,CASSQARRDGYTF
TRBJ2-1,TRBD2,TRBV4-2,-,TGTGCCAGCAGCCGGAAACTCCAAAGCCTAGCGGGGGCCGATCGGGAGCAGTTCTTC,CASSRKLQSLAGADREQFF
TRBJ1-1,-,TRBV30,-,TGTGCCTGGAGTGTACGTCGGGGGCAGGACACTGAAGCTTTCTTT,CAWSVRRGQDTEAFF
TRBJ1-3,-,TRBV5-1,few,TGCGCCAGCAGCTTTCGGCAAGGCTCTGGAAACACCATATATTTT,CASSFRQGSGNTIYF
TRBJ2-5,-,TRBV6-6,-,TGTGCCAGCAGTTCGGACGGGCAAGAGACCCAGTACTTC,CASSSDGQETQYF
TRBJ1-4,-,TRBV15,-,TGTGCCACCAGCAGAGACATTTTCGCAACTAATGAAAAACTGTTTTTT,CATSRDIFATNEKLFF
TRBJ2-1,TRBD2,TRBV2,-,TGTGCCAGCAAACTAGCGGGGCCCTACAATGAGCAGTTCTTC,CASKLAGPYNEQFF
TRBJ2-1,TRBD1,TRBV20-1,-,TGCAGTGCTAGTAAAGGGGGCAATGTGGTCAATGAGCAGTTCTTC,CSASKGGNVVNEQFF
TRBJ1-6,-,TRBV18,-,TGTGCCAGCTCAGGGAGGAATTCACCCCTCCACTTT,CASSGRNSPLHF
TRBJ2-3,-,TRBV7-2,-,TGTGCCAGCAGCTTATCAGGGGCCCTCAGAGATACGCAGTATTTT,CASSLSGALRDTQYF
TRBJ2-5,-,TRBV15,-,TGTGCCACCAGCAGAGACGCGGCTCCTGAGACCCAGTACTTC,CATSRDAAPETQYF
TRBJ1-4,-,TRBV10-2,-,TGCGCCAGCAGTAATCGCGGTCGGGGGGAAGAAAAACTGTTTTTT,CASSNRGRGEEKLFF
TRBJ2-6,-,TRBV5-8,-,TGTGCCAGCAGCTTCTGGGATGGGGCCAACGTCCTGACTTTC,CASSFWDGANVLTF
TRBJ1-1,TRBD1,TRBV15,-,TGTGCCACCAGCAGAGTGATCCAGGGGGTATCTGAAGCTTTCTTT,CATSRVIQGVSEAFF
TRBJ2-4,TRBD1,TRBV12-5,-,TGTGCTAGTGGTTTGTTCCGGGACAGGGGCATTCAGTACTTC,CASGLFRDRGIQYF
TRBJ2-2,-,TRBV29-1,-,TGCAGCGTTCGTTTGGTTTCGAACACCGGGGAGCTGTTTTTT,CSVRLVSNTGELFF
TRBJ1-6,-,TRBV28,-,TGTGCCAGCACGTTAATCTATAATTCACCCCTCCACTTT,CASTLIYNSPLHF
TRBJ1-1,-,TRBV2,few,TGTGCCAGCAGAGGTGACACCACTGAAGCTTTCTTT,CASRGDTTEAFF
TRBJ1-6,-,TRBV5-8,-,TGTGCCAGCAGCTACAGAGGCGGTGTGAATTCACCCCTCCACTTT,CASSYRGGVNSPLHF
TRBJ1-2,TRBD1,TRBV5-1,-,TGCGCCAGCAGCTTGGGGGACAGGTCCTATGGCTACACCTTC,CASSLGDRSYGYTF
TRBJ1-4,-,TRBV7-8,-,TGTGCCAGCAGCTTAGCTAAGGCTGAAAAACTGTTTTTT,CASSLAKAEKLFF
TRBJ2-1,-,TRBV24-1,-,TGTGCCACCAGTGGTTCAACCGGAAACTCCTACAATGAGCAGTTCTTC,CATSGSTGNSYNEQFF
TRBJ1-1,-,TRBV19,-,TGTGCCAGTAGTATGTACGGGGGGCAGCGAGCTTTCTTT,CASSMYGGQRAFF
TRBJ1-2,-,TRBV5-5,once,TGTGCCAGCAGCCCGACCCCCCCGGGGACGAACTATGGCTACACCTTC,CASSPTPPGTNYGYTF
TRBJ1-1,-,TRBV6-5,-,TGTGCCAGCAGTTACCTGGACTTGAACACTGAAGCTTTCTTT,CASSYLDLNTEAFF
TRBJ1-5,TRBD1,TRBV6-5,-,TGTGCCACCGCGGGGGACAGGGCACAGCCCCAGCATTTT,CATAGDRAQPQHF
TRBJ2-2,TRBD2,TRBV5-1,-,TGCGCCAGCAGCCCAGGACTAGCGGGGAACACCGGGGAGCTGTTTTTT,CASSPGLAGNTGELFF
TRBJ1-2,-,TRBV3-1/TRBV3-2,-,TGTGCCAGCAGCCCTCAGACACAGTCTGGCTACACCTTC,CASSPQTQSGYTF
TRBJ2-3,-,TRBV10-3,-,TGTGCCATCAGTGAGTCAAGGGGCACAGATACGCAGTATTTT,CAISESRGTDTQYF
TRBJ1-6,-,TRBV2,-,TGTGCCAGCGAACCCGCGGGACAAAATTCCAATTCACCCCTCCACTTT,CASEPAGQNSNSPLHF
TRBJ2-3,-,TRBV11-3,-,TGTGCCAGCAGCCTAAGTGCCACAGATACGCAGTATTTT,CASSLSATDTQYF
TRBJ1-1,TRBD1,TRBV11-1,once,TGTGCCAGCAGCCCCCGGGACAGGGGGACTGAAGCTTTCTTT,CASSPRDRGTEAFF
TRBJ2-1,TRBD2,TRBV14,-,TGTGCCAGCAGCCAAGATGACGGCGGGGGGGCCTCCTACAATGAGCAGTTCTTC,CASSQDDGGGASYNEQFF